The 28 T cell receptor beta chains in this list originate from one sample, sequenced in a study of sequential checkpoint blockade in melanoma. Method: immunoSEQ multiplex PCR; TCRdb's copy keeps in-frame clones and lacks some. The sample holds 15,000 to 20,000 clones, about 75% seen once. Noted treatment: randomized to nivolumab then ipilimumab (arm A) or the reverse (arm B). Sample: CD8+ T cells sorted from blood (inferred from file names), taken from a patient given nivolumab and ipilimumab in sequence. The receptors derive from a human donor with melanoma.

This clone was detected only once. The V gene is TRBV28, the J gene TRBJ2-7; 7 bases are shared with TRBD2. After removal of 3 bases from V and 6 bases from J, the junction contained 2 bases not matched to a gene. The CDR3 spans 12 residues. Germline lookup yields CDR1 MDHEN and CDR2 SYDVKM. CDR3 DNA: TGTGCCAGCAGTTTGGGAGGGCGCGAGCAGTACTTC. This encodes CASSLGGREQYF.

A few counts support this clone. V and J are TRBV4-2 and TRBJ1-5; D perhaps matches TRBD1 (6 bases). Germline CDR1 reads LGHNA; CDR2 reads YNFKEQ. The CDR3 consists of 21 residues. V lost 2 bases to trimming and J lost 6 bases, with 32 bases between them. In DNA, the CDR3 is TGTGCCAGCAGCCAAAAATCGTGGGAAACCGGGACAATGATCGCCTGTCAGCCCCAGCATTTT. Protein product: CASSQKSWETGTMIACQPQHF.

The V call is TRBV10-3, the J call TRBJ2-1; TRBD1 matches at 10 bases. J was trimmed by 7 bases and V by 3 bases; bases with no gene match: 12. Per germline, CDR1 ENHRY and CDR2 SYGVKD. This CDR3 comprises 17 residues. CDR3: CAISELDRGHRVNEQFF. For the CDR3, the DNA is TGTGCCATCAGTGAATTAGACAGGGGGCATAGGGTGAATGAGCAGTTCTTC.

The chain is built from TRBV4-3 and TRBJ1-1; TRBD1 matches at 7 bases. Germline V gene data show CDR1 as LGHNA and CDR2 as YSLEER. This CDR3 has 15 residues. V lost 0 bases and J lost 4; bases outside the gene matches: 5. The CDR3 coding sequence is TGCGCCAGCAGCCAAGAAAGGGCAGGGGGCACTGAAGCTTTCTTT. It encodes CASSQERAGGTEAFF.

This sequence joins TRBV19 and TRBJ2-6; TRBD1 matches at 12 bases. CDR1 is LNHDA and CDR2 is SQIVND in the germline V gene (reference sequence). The CDR3 is 17 residues long. Losses at the gene ends were 6 bases for V and 2 bases for J; bases not matched to a gene: 5. CDR3 in DNA: TGTGCCAGTAGCGGGACAGGGGGCCAACCTGGGGCCAACGTCCTGACTTTC. It yields the protein CASSGTGGQPGANVLTF.

This clone was seen once. J is TRBJ2-3 and V is TRBV29-1; 8 bases agree with TRBD2. The J segment lost 6 bases and the V segment lost 6 bases, leaving 11 bases of the junction unmatched. The CDR3 runs 14 residues. CDR1 and CDR2 from the germline V gene are SQVTM and ANQGSEA. In DNA, the CDR3 is TGCAGCGTGGTGACTAGCGCCGAGGGGGATACGCAGTATTTT. As protein: CSVVTSAEGDTQYF.

The gene calls are TRBV9 and TRBJ2-3, with no clear D. Germline CDR1 is SGDLS and CDR2 is YYNGEE. Trimming left V 4 bases short and J 3 bases short, with 15 bases between. The CDR3 extends over 15 amino acids. CDR3 sequence reads: CASSTRPPGTDTQYF. CDR3 DNA: TGTGCCAGCAGCACCAGACCCCCGGGTACAGATACGCAGTATTTT.

In DNA form, the CDR3 reads TGTGCCAGCAGACCCGGACTAGCGGGAGGTCGCGAGCAGTACTTC. Translated: CASRPGLAGGREQYF. The J gene is TRBJ2-5, the V gene TRBV27, with 14 bases fitting TRBD2. The J call may be faulty, since TRBJ2-7 better matches the DNA end. Germline V CDR1 and CDR2: MNHEY, SMNVEV (reference sequence). The CDR3 runs 15 residues.

This clone was seen a handful of times. The V gene is TRBV10-1, the J gene TRBJ2-2; 7 nucleotides agree with TRBD2. The germline V gene encodes CDR1 WNHNN and CDR2 SYGVQD (reference sequence). With V trimmed by 8 bases and J by 8 bases, 8 bases remained unmatched. CDR3 length: 13 amino acids. CDR3 DNA sequence: TGCGCCAGCCGTGCGCGGGAGAAAGGGGAGCTGTTTTTT. Translating gives CASRAREKGELFF.

This clone was observed a few times. The chain has TRBV30 and TRBJ1-1; D may be TRBD1 (5 bases). CDR1 is GTSNPN and CDR2 is SVGIG in the germline V gene (reference sequence). V dropped 3 bases and J dropped 8 bases, with 16 bases sitting between them. This CDR3 region has 13 residues. The CDR3 spells CAWSPTSGQEAFF. CDR3 coding DNA: TGTGCCTGGAGCCCTACCTCAGGACAAGAAGCTTTCTTT.

This clone appeared once. This chain links TRBV7-7 with TRBJ2-2, with a tentative D call TRBD1 (6 bases). The CDR3 is made up of 15 amino acids. Looked up from germline, CDR1 is SSHAT and CDR2 is FNYEAQ (reference sequence). V lost 5 bases and J lost 0, with 10 bases in between. In DNA, the CDR3 is TGTGCCAGCAGCCTTGGGACACCGAACACCGGGGAGCTGTTTTTT. This codes for CASSLGTPNTGELFF.

This clone was counted only a few times. V is TRBV4-3 and J is TRBJ1-2, with D maybe TRBD1 (5 bases). CDR1 LGHNA and CDR2 YSLEER come from the germline V gene. The CDR3 spans 15 residues. The V gene lost 0 bases and the J gene lost 4 bases, with 12 bases spanning the gap. The CDR3 loop is CASSQETGSFYGYTF. CDR3 in DNA: TGCGCCAGCAGCCAAGAAACAGGAAGTTTCTATGGCTACACCTTC.

The rearrangement links TRBV6-5 to TRBJ1-5; 8 bases agree with TRBD1. V was clipped by 7 bases and J by 2 bases; unmatched bases: 4. CDR3 length: 14 residues. From germline, CDR1 is MNHEY and CDR2 SVGAGI. The CDR3 DNA follows: TGTGCCAGCAAGTCAGGGGGCGGCAATCAGCCCCAGCATTTT. It encodes CASKSGGGNQPQHF.

Only a few counts were recorded for this clone. This rearrangement joins TRBV7-9 to TRBJ2-7, with TRBD1 matching over 9 bases. The germline CDR1 and CDR2 sequences are SEHNR and FQNEAQ (reference sequence). With 6 bases clipped from V and 3 bases from J, the junction kept 6 bases outside the gene matches. CDR3 length equals 14 residues. In DNA, the CDR3 is TGTGCCAGCAGTAAAGAGGGACAGGGCTACGAGCAGTACTTC. This codes for CASSKEGQGYEQYF. Together with reference TRBV7-9 and TRBJ2-7, the CDR3 gives the full variable domain: DTGVSQNPRHKITKRGQNVTFRCDPISEHNRLYWYRQTLGQGPEFLTYFQNEAQLEKSRLLSDRFSAERPKGSFSTLEIQRTEQGDSAMYLCASSKEGQGYEQYFGPGTRLTVT.

This clone was seen only a few times. The chain recombines TRBV6-5 with TRBJ2-1; TRBD2 matches at 10 bases. From germline, CDR1 is MNHEY and CDR2 SVGAGI. This CDR3 has 13 amino acids. Trimming at V came to 2 bases and at J to 10 bases, leaving 2 bases not matched to a gene. The DNA for the CDR3 is TGTGCCAGCAGTTACGGGACTAGCGTAGAGCAGTTCTTC. Translation gives CASSYGTSVEQFF.

The V call is TRBV11-2, the J call TRBJ1-1, with D possibly TRBD1 on 6 matching bases. V gave up 4 bases and J gave up 2 bases, with 11 bases separating them. Germline V gives CDR1 SGHAT, CDR2 FQNNGV. CDR3 length: 14 amino acids. CDR3 region: CASSSRTANTEAFF. The CDR3 region has the DNA TGTGCCAGCAGCTCCAGGACAGCAAACACTGAAGCTTTCTTT.

The gene calls are TRBV11-3 and TRBJ2-1, with a tentative D call TRBD2 (7 bases). V lost 5 bases and J lost 3, with 17 bases in between. Germline V gene lookup returns CDR1 SGHNT and CDR2 YENEEA. The CDR3 loop spans 16 amino acids. In DNA form, the CDR3 reads TGTGCCAGCAGCCCTCCCCGGGGGGCTGACTACAATGAGCAGTTCTTC. Amino acid sequence: CASSPPRGADYNEQFF.

CDR3 nucleotides: TGTGCCAGCAGCTTCGGCGGGGGGAGCACAGATACGCAGTATTTT. Translated: CASSFGGGSTDTQYF. This chain joins TRBV7-3 and TRBJ2-3, with 8 bases fitting TRBD2. The junction had 2 bases not matched to a gene; V was cut back by 3 bases and J by 0 bases. Per germline, CDR1 SGHTA and CDR2 FQGTGA. The CDR3 consists of 15 residues.

In its sample, this clone was seen a few times. The chain combines TRBV5-8 with TRBJ1-4; perhaps TRBD1 as D (5 bases). The CDR3 is 15 residues long. From germline, CDR1 is SGHTS and CDR2 YDEGEE. The V end was cut by 0 bases, the J end by 6 bases, with 12 bases between. CDR3 region: CASSLAGRADEKLFF. As DNA, the CDR3 is TGTGCCAGCAGCTTGGCGGGCAGGGCGGATGAAAAACTGTTTTTT.

J is TRBJ2-5 and V is TRBV11-3; 7 bases are shared with TRBD1. The tail of the sequence fits TRBJ2-7 better, so the J call may be wrong. The CDR3 extends over 13 amino acids. CDR1 SGHNT and CDR2 YENEEA come from the germline V gene. The CDR3: CASSFFQGDEQYF. In DNA, the CDR3 is TGTGCCAGCAGCTTTTTTCAGGGGGACGAGCAGTACTTC.

The chain is built from TRBV19 and TRBJ2-1, with D possibly being TRBD1 (6 bases). CDR1 is LNHDA and CDR2 is SQIVND in the germline V gene (reference sequence). The CDR3 totals 14 residues. The ends were cut back, 6 bases at V and 10 bases at J, with 19 bases in the middle. CDR3 nucleotide sequence: TGTGCCAGTAGGGAACTGGGACAAGGCGGGGAGCAGTTCTTC. It encodes CASRELGQGGEQFF.

This chain uses TRBV11-2 with TRBJ2-7, with D tentatively TRBD2 (6 bases). Germline CDR1 SGHAT, CDR2 FQNNGV. The ends were cut back, 3 bases at V and 0 bases at J, with 18 bases in the middle. This CDR3 is 17 amino acids long. CDR3 residues: CASSFHSPGLSSYEQYF. The CDR3 nucleotides are TGTGCCAGCAGCTTCCACTCTCCGGGACTGAGCTCCTACGAGCAGTACTTC.

This chain's CDR3 is CASSLDLSYEQYF. CDR3 coding DNA: TGTGCCAGCAGCTTAGATCTGTCCTACGAGCAGTACTTC. This rearrangement joins TRBV7-2 to TRBJ2-7; D is unresolved. The length of the CDR3 is 13 residues. The V gene's germline CDR1 is SGHTA and CDR2 FQGNSA. V shed 1 base and J shed 1 base, with 5 bases lying between them.

The J gene is TRBJ2-2, the V gene TRBV10-1, with TRBD2 identical over 15 bases. The CDR3 runs to 18 residues. Trimming at V came to 2 bases and at J to 1 base, leaving 2 bases not matched to a gene. Germline loops: CDR1 WNHNN, CDR2 SYGVQD (reference sequence). In DNA, the CDR3 is TGCGCCAGCAGTGAGGAGGGACTAGCGGGAGGGAACACCGGGGAGCTGTTTTTT. It translates to CASSEEGLAGGNTGELFF.

This clone was observed a few times. This rearrangement joins TRBV5-8 to TRBJ1-1; no reliable D call. V was clipped by 4 bases and J by 0 bases, with 7 bases between them. Germline CDR1 reads SGHTS; CDR2 reads YDEGEE. The CDR3 length is 13 residues. CDR3 region: CASSPRVNTEAFF. In DNA form, the CDR3 reads TGTGCCAGCAGCCCGAGGGTGAACACTGAAGCTTTCTTT. Drawing the rest from reference TRBV5-8 and TRBJ1-1, the complete variable domain is EAGVTQSPTHLIKTRGQQATLRCSPISGHTSVYWYQQALGLGLQFLLWYDEGEERNRGNFPPRFSGRQFPNYSSELNVNALELEDSALYLCASSPRVNTEAFFGQGTRLTVV.

As regards this clone: The germline gene is not matched at one end of the junction; a read error may be the cause. The V gene is TRBV6-5, the J gene TRBJ1-2; D uncertain. There are 13 residues in the CDR3. CDR1 and CDR2 (germline): MNHEY, SVGAGI. The CDR3, as DNA: TGTGCCAGCAGTTACTCTTCCCTCTATAGCTACACCTTC. Translation: CASSYSSLYSYTF.

The chain couples TRBV27 to TRBJ1-2; 8 nucleotides agree with TRBD1. The CDR3 covers 15 residues. In germline, CDR1 is MNHEY, CDR2 SMNVEV (reference sequence). Trimming took 0 bases from V and 4 from J; bases not matched to a gene: 4. The CDR3 reads CASSLSSGGGYGYTF. Written as DNA, the CDR3 is TGTGCCAGCAGTTTATCGTCAGGGGGCGGCTATGGCTACACCTTC.

The chain couples TRBV13 to TRBJ2-2; D is unresolved. This CDR3 region has 11 residues. Germline loops: CDR1 PRHDT, CDR2 FYEKMQ (reference sequence). Trimming took off 6 bases at V and 7 bases at J, with 6 bases between the two ends. CDR3 protein: CASRLNGELFF. The CDR3 region has the DNA TGTGCCAGCAGACTTAACGGGGAGCTGTTTTTT.